Listed here is a single T cell receptor (beta chain). The antigen remains unidentified. This specimen belongs to a study of T cell repertoires in ileal Crohn's disease. Study summary: Patients had a median roughly 8-year disease duration, and roughly 40% were active smokers. Study conclusions and caveats: Compared with non-smokers, active smokers at surgery showed more clonal expansions. Mucosal expansions were suggested to be mainly CD8 T cells.

TCRdb's table, derived via immunoSEQ multiplex PCR, lists solely in-frame clones and lacks some. The profile shows approximately 13,000 clones, over 60% of them singletons. CDR3 length equals 15 residues. Germline V lookup: CDR1 SEHNR, CDR2 FQNEAQ (reference sequence). The V and J ends lost 7 bases and 5 bases, in that order; junction bases with no gene match: 11. The rearrangement uses TRBV7-9 and TRBJ2-1, with 7 bases aligning to TRBD2. The sequence came from an adult with Crohn's disease. The sample consisted of ileal tissue. The CDR3, as DNA: TGTGCCAGCACCCAGACTAGCAGCTTTAACAATGAGCAGTTCTTC. Translation gives CASTQTSSFNNEQFF.